One T cell receptor (beta chain) is described in this entry. This clone was picked up a small number of times. Its antigen remains undetermined. Per-nucleotide qualities are absent, and no much larger clonotype sits a single base away. This sample stems from a study of blood T cell repertoires in COVID-19 (dated by TCRdb to the early 2020s). Regarding the complete study: The collaborator samples originated in the United States, Italy and Spain and spanned the acute and convalescent phases of COVID-19. The prospective study material was composed of cDNA or gDNA derived from T cells, B-cell-depleted T cells, or PBMCs. The dataset comprised deeply sampled blood TCRbeta repertoires from subjects exposed to, actively infected with, or recovered from COVID-19. The repertoires were made available in a free public database intended to serve as a resource for research on the immune response to SARS-CoV-2. Samples were obtained from the ongoing ImmuneRACE study (first 160 participants) and from about 1,300 subjects provided by 6 global collaborators. Sample metadata almost always included a de-identified subject ID, COVID-19 status, age in years and sex. Where available, HLA class I and class II types were taken from metadata supplied by the sample provider and were not determined by assay-based typing.

TCRbeta CDR3 regions were amplified from genomic DNA by means of the immunoSEQ Assay, a bias-controlled multiplex PCR. From the authors' description of their analysis: Within the assay, amplification of reference gene primers was used to estimate how many nucleated cells each sample contained. To quantify the absolute abundance of each unique TCRbeta CDR3 rearrangement, sequence reads were collapsed and filtered. For each sample, productive Simpson clonality was calculated as the square root of Simpson's diversity index over productive rearrangements. TCRdb limited this immuneACCESS table to in-frame rearrangements with V and J called. A share of clones is missing; checked studies link under half to unresolved V genes, and the rest is unexplained. The V and J calls and clone size are taken from that table; D and trimming were inferred from the DNA. This sample is represented by 200,000 or so clones; 80% to 90% of them were singletons. The ten largest clones represent 3.5% to 4.5% of the sample.

In the prospective study, participants were roughly 18 to 100 years old, resided in 25 or so geographic areas of the United States, and were enrolled through a virtual design. Cohort assignment in the prospective study relied on participant-reported clinical history from a screening survey and a study questionnaire. Mobile phlebotomists in the prospective study collected whole blood, serum and a nasopharyngeal or oropharyngeal swab from every participant. Prospective study participants could optionally give additional blood draws and questionnaires over an approximately 2-month period. Blood samples from the prospective study were shipped frozen or at room temperature prior to DNA extraction. Points the paper makes about the study in general: Clinical and demographic metadata were provided uncurated, with the amount varying by source and participant.

Reading the germline V gene gives CDR1 SGDLS and CDR2 YYNGEE. Relative to germline, V is missing 4 bases and J is missing 4 bases, with 16 bases of the junction outside any gene match. CDR3 length: 17 amino acids, cysteine to phenylalanine. Here the CDR3 DNA is all that survives: 51 bases in frame from base 1. The rearrangement joined TRBV9 to TRBJ1-2; TRBD1 fits 7 bases in the junction. Sequenced sample: PBMCs or T cells enriched from blood (not recorded which). The TCR originated in a woman aged 40 to 50 with acute COVID-19. The CDR3 here reads CASSSRDRIQESYGYTF. The bases read TGTGCCAGCAGCTCCCGGGACAGAATCCAAGAAAGCTATGGCTACACCTTC.